Listed here are 32 T cell receptor beta chains from one sample, sequenced in a study of Graves' ophthalmopathy and Graves' hyperthyroidism. Amplified material comprised TCR beta CDR3 regions derived from RNA transcripts. The library came from an HTBI-primed first-round RT-PCR and a second-round multiplex PCR. TCRdb re-analysed the multiplex PCR reads in MiXCR, keeping a single row per CDR3 protein. The table includes about 620,000 distinct CDR3 sequences, about 20% detected once. Input material: peripheral blood. The receptors here all came from a woman aged 18-29 years with stable Graves' hyperthyroidism. Some clones in this sample may be carry-over from other donors' samples.

In this sample, this clonotype turned up many times. The chain links TRBV6-5 to TRBJ1-6; D gene unclear. Looked up from germline, CDR1 is MNHEY and CDR2 is SVGAGI. Trimming shortened V by 0 bases and J by 10 bases, and 13 bases separated the two germline ends. The length of the CDR3 is 15 residues. DNA of the CDR3: TGTGCCAGCAGTTACTCTAACTATCTCAGGTCACCCCTCCACTTT. Translating it yields CASSYSNYLRSPLHF.

The chain recombines TRBV20-1 with TRBJ1-2; possible D gene TRBD1, 5 bases. Deletions cut 2 bases from V and 3 bases from J, with 13 bases between. This CDR3 region has 14 residues. Germline-derived CDR1 and CDR2 are DFQATT and SNEGSKA (reference sequence). The CDR3 loop is CSARRGTGDYGYTF. CDR3 in DNA: TGCAGTGCTAGAAGGGGAACAGGTGACTATGGCTACACCTTC.

This clonotype was recorded at least ten times. The CDR3 sequence: CATGTGQGMAFF. CDR3 sequence (DNA): TGTGCCACCGGGACCGGCCAAGGTATGGCTTTCTTT. J is TRBJ1-1 and V is TRBV6-5, with D maybe TRBD1 (5 bases). The CDR3 runs 12 residues. The V end was cut by 10 bases, the J end by 11 bases, with 20 bases between. The germline V gene encodes CDR1 MNHEY and CDR2 SVGAGI.

This clonotype came up many times. This chain links TRBV10-3 with TRBJ1-5; D unclear. The V end lost 6 bases, the J end lost 2 bases, and 5 bases lay between the germline ends. The CDR3 spans 12 residues. From germline, CDR1 is ENHRY and CDR2 SYGVKD. The DNA of the CDR3 is TGTGCCATCAGGGGTGGCAATCAGCCCCAGCATTTT. Encoded protein: CAIRGGNQPQHF.

V gene TRBV20-1 combines with J gene TRBJ2-5, with 9 bases identical to TRBD2. CDR3 length: 16 amino acids. The germline gives CDR1 DFQATT, CDR2 SNEGSKA (reference sequence). J lost 2 bases, V lost 6 bases, and 13 bases had no gene match. Here the CDR3 DNA reads TGCAGTGCGCCCCGCCCGCTAGCGGGATTTCAAGAGACCCAGTACTTC. Amino acid sequence: CSAPRPLAGFQETQYF.

This clonotype has ten or more counts. This rearrangement joins TRBV6-2 or TRBV6-3 to TRBJ1-1; 7 nucleotides agree with TRBD1. The V segment lost 7 bases and the J segment 1 base; nucleotides outside the gene matches: 15. CDR3 length: 17 amino acids. CDR1 and CDR2 from the germline V gene are MNHEY and SVGEGT. CDR3 residues: CASTPDRDRAENTEAFF. CDR3 DNA: TGTGCCAGCACCCCAGACCGAGACAGGGCCGAGAACACTGAAGCTTTCTTT.

The chain uses TRBV25-1 and TRBJ2-7, with 7 bases matching TRBD2. The V and J ends lost 4 bases and 4 bases, in that order; junction bases with no gene match: 10. Germline V gene lookup returns CDR1 MGHDK and CDR2 SYGVNS. CDR3 length: 15 amino acids. The CDR3 reads CASSVDSSGFYEQYF. Here the CDR3 DNA reads TGTGCCAGCAGTGTGGATTCTAGCGGCTTTTACGAGCAGTACTTC.

This clonotype has just a few counts. J is TRBJ2-5 and V is TRBV28, with D possibly matching TRBD1 (6 bases). Deletions cut 8 bases from V and 5 bases from J, with 15 bases between. Germline CDR1 is MDHEN and CDR2 is SYDVKM. The CDR3 loop spans 13 amino acids. CDR3 nucleotides: TGTGCCAGCTATAAGCACCAGGGGGAGACCCAGTACTTC. Encoded protein: CASYKHQGETQYF.

This clonotype was picked up many times. The chain links TRBV6-5 to TRBJ1-5; D gene uncertain. The V gene lost 0 bases and the J gene lost 5 bases, with 11 bases spanning the gap. The CDR3 runs 15 residues. Germline V gene sequence: CDR1 MNHEY, CDR2 SVGAGI. CDR3 in DNA: TGTGCCAGCAGTTACTCGATAGGAGCCGATCAGCCCCAGCATTTT. It specifies CASSYSIGADQPQHF.

The V and J genes are TRBV14 and TRBJ2-7; possible D gene TRBD2, 5 bases. The CDR3 loop spans 13 amino acids. The ends were cut back, 4 bases at V and 5 bases at J, with 12 bases in the middle. CDR1 is SGHDN, CDR2 FVKESK, per germline. The CDR3 spells CASSRAMRDEQYF. DNA of the CDR3: TGTGCCAGCAGCCGGGCCATGAGGGACGAGCAGTACTTC.

This clonotype appeared many times. V usage is TRBV11-2 and J usage is TRBJ2-7, with TRBD2 matching 7 bases. Trimming at V came to 4 bases and at J to 6 bases, leaving 9 bases not matched to a gene. Germline V CDR1 and CDR2: SGHAT, FQNNGV. The CDR3 loop spans 14 amino acids. In DNA form, the CDR3 reads TGTGCCAGCAGCTCCCACGGGAGGACGGGCGAGCAGTACTTC. This codes for CASSSHGRTGEQYF.

The V gene is TRBV6-2 or TRBV6-3, the J gene TRBJ1-4, with unresolved D. The CDR3 covers 17 residues. Trimming pared 2 bases from V and 0 bases from J, leaving 13 bases between. Germline-derived CDR1 and CDR2 are MNHEY and SVGEGT. As DNA, the CDR3 is TGTGCCAGCAGTTACCCGCCCGGACCAGCAACTAATGAAAAACTGTTTTTT. It specifies CASSYPPGPATNEKLFF.

The CDR3 DNA sequence: TGCAGCGTTGACGGACAGGGTAAAGAGACCCAGTACTTC. Encoded protein: CSVDGQGKETQYF. V is TRBV29-1 and J is TRBJ2-5; 8 bases align to TRBD1. The CDR3 has 13 residues. From germline, CDR1 is SQVTM and CDR2 ANQGSEA. The junction had 3 bases not matched to a gene; V was cut back by 3 bases and J by 3 bases.

There are many counts of this clonotype. The chain carries TRBV7-9 and TRBJ1-5; D is unresolved. This CDR3 has 15 residues. CDR1 SEHNR and CDR2 FQNEAQ come from the germline V gene (reference sequence). V was trimmed by 1 base and J by 2 bases, leaving 9 bases between them. CDR3: CASSLGVSGNQPQHF. Here the CDR3 DNA reads TGTGCCAGCAGCTTAGGGGTGTCGGGCAATCAGCCCCAGCATTTT.

V usage is TRBV6-2 or TRBV6-3 and J usage is TRBJ2-5, with D perhaps given as TRBD1 or TRBD2 (5 bases each). The CDR3 length is 13 residues. Germline lookup yields CDR1 MNHEY and CDR2 SVGEGT. V dropped 7 bases and J dropped 3 bases, with 12 bases sitting between them. Here the CDR3 DNA reads TGTGCCAGCAAAATGGGGGACGAAGAGACCCAGTACTTC. Amino acids: CASKMGDEETQYF.

This clonotype came up many times. The chain uses TRBV7-2 and TRBJ1-5, with TRBD1 as a possible D gene (5 bases). The CDR3 is made up of 14 amino acids. Germline CDR1 is SGHTA and CDR2 is FQGNSA. Trimming took 2 bases from V and 5 from J, leaving 10 bases between them. CDR3 loop: CASSLSRDYQPQHF. CDR3 DNA sequence: TGTGCCAGCAGCTTAAGCAGGGACTATCAGCCCCAGCATTTT.

A few counts support this clonotype. This chain links TRBV28 with TRBJ2-7; D is perhaps TRBD1 or TRBD2 (5 bases each). The CDR3 extends over 16 amino acids. Trimming took off 2 bases at V and 1 base at J, with 15 bases between the two ends. Germline CDR1 reads MDHEN; CDR2 reads SYDVKM. The CDR3 nucleotides read TGTGCCAGCAGTTTAGAGGGCAGGGAAAGGTCCTACGAGCAGTACTTC. Its translation: CASSLEGRERSYEQYF.

The chain's CDR3 is CATSRDAPGNSPLHF. The CDR3 DNA reads as TGTGCCACCAGCAGAGATGCACCAGGAAATTCACCCCTCCACTTT. The rearrangement links TRBV15 to TRBJ1-6; D ambiguous. This CDR3 has 15 amino acids. Trimming removed 0 bases at V and 7 bases at J, with 10 bases between. Per germline, CDR1 LNHNV and CDR2 YYDKDF (reference sequence).

This clonotype was seen only a few times. This may be a read error, as it is one base from a much larger clone. The chain recombines TRBV12-3 or TRBV12-4 with TRBJ2-7; D is unresolved. The CDR3 loop spans 15 amino acids. Between the trimmed V and J ends, which lost 3 bases and 2 bases, there was a span of 14 bases. CDR3 region: CASSLVGRLTYEQYF. CDR3 bases: TGTGCCAGCAGTTTGGTAGGGCGACTTACCTACGAGCAGTACTTC.

At least ten counts were recorded for this clonotype. This chain uses TRBV14 with TRBJ1-2; D not resolved. V was cut by 0 bases and J by 4 bases, with 6 bases left in between. Per the germline V gene, CDR1 is SGHDN and CDR2 is FVKESK. This CDR3 is 13 amino acids long. CDR3: CASSQELAYGYTF. The CDR3 coding sequence is TGTGCCAGCAGCCAAGAACTGGCCTATGGCTACACCTTC.

Many counts were recorded for this clonotype. This may stem from a read error, because a much larger clone lies one nucleotide away. The chain has TRBV12-3 or TRBV12-4 and TRBJ2-7; D is uncertain. The CDR3 is 11 amino acids. Between the trimmed V and J ends, which lost 6 bases and 2 bases, there was a span of 5 bases. The CDR3 spells CASRGAYEQYF. In DNA form, the CDR3 reads TGTGCCAGCAGGGGTGCCTACGAGCAGTACTTC.

V usage is TRBV3-1 and J usage is TRBJ1-1, with unresolved D. V dropped 1 base and J dropped 8 bases, with 8 bases sitting between them. Germline-derived CDR1 and CDR2 are LGHDT and YNNKEL (reference sequence). The CDR3 length is 12 residues. The CDR3 loop reads CASSQVGMEAFF. Written as DNA, the CDR3 is TGTGCCAGCAGCCAAGTTGGTATGGAAGCTTTCTTT.

At least ten counts were recorded for this clonotype. The V call is TRBV30, the J call TRBJ2-2; no firm D call. This CDR3 is 13 amino acids long. Germline V gene data show CDR1 as GTSNPN and CDR2 as SVGIG (reference sequence). V gave up 2 bases and J gave up 5 bases, with 9 bases separating them. CDR3 coding DNA: TGTGCCTGGAGTCGTCCCCTTACCGGGGAGCTGTTTTTT. Encoded protein: CAWSRPLTGELFF.

This clonotype was observed a few times. V usage is TRBV5-1 and J usage is TRBJ2-2; 7 positions agree with TRBD1. The CDR3 totals 15 residues. The V gene's germline CDR1 is SGHRS and CDR2 YFSETQ. V trimming: 2 bases; J trimming: 3 bases; junction bases outside the gene matches: 4. The CDR3: CASSFWDSDTGELFF. CDR3 bases: TGCGCCAGCAGCTTCTGGGACAGCGACACCGGGGAGCTGTTTTTT.

This clonotype came up many times. The chain combines TRBV13 with TRBJ1-5, with D possibly matching TRBD1 (6 bases). V lost 5 bases and J 7 bases, leaving 15 bases between the germline ends. This CDR3 has 14 residues. In germline, CDR1 is PRHDT, CDR2 FYEKMQ (reference sequence). In nucleotides, the CDR3 is TGTGCCAGCAGCACCAGACAGGCTGTACAGCCCCAGCATTTT. Translation: CASSTRQAVQPQHF.

The CDR3 DNA sequence: TGTGCCAGCAGCGTGCCAGGGGATGCGGTTTCACCCCTCCACTTT. Protein product: CASSVPGDAVSPLHF. The chain links TRBV7-9 to TRBJ1-6, with TRBD1 as a possible D gene (6 bases). V was pared by 5 bases and J by 9 bases, with 17 bases between. Germline values: CDR1 SEHNR, CDR2 FQNEAQ (reference sequence). The CDR3 is 15 residues long.

As to this clonotype: A much larger clone differs from this one at a single base, so this may be a read error. V gene TRBV5-5 combines with J gene TRBJ2-7; 8 nucleotides agree with TRBD2. This CDR3 has 16 amino acids. Germline loops: CDR1 SGHKS, CDR2 YYEKEE (reference sequence). V lost 6 bases, J lost 0 bases, and 11 bases stayed unmatched. CDR3 loop: CASISTGTRSSYEQYF. The CDR3 bases are TGTGCCAGCATCTCAACCGGGACTAGAAGCTCCTACGAGCAGTACTTC.

This clonotype was counted at least ten times. The chain is built from TRBV28 and TRBJ1-5, with TRBD1 identical over 10 bases. CDR1 and CDR2 (germline): MDHEN, SYDVKM. Trimming cost V 3 bases and J 5 bases; bases outside gene matches: 10. The CDR3 spans 17 residues. CDR3 nucleotides: TGTGCCAGCAGTTTTTTAAGGGGACAGGGGAATTATCAGCCCCAGCATTTT. Encoded protein: CASSFLRGQGNYQPQHF.

This clonotype was observed many times. The chain combines TRBV6-1 with TRBJ2-2; D is perhaps TRBD2 (5 bases). The germline CDR1 and CDR2 sequences are MNHNS and SASEGT. V lost 2 bases and J lost 1, with 11 bases in between. CDR3 length: 16 amino acids. The CDR3 reads CASSEPSGQNTGELFF. CDR3 coding DNA: TGTGCCAGCAGTGAACCCAGCGGCCAGAACACCGGGGAGCTGTTTTTT.

Ten or more counts support this clonotype. This chain's CDR3 is CASSEARETQYF. The CDR3 bases are TGTGCCAGCAGTGAAGCGCGTGAGACCCAGTACTTC. V gene TRBV6-1 combines with J gene TRBJ2-5; D call uncertain. Trimming took off 0 bases at V and 5 bases at J, with 4 bases between the two ends. Germline lookup yields CDR1 MNHNS and CDR2 SASEGT. The CDR3 contains 12 residues.

This clonotype showed up many times. J is TRBJ2-5 and V is TRBV9; TRBD2 agrees at 8 bases. Trimming took 0 bases from V and 2 from J; bases not matched to a gene: 3. The CDR3 extends over 15 amino acids. Germline V gives CDR1 SGDLS, CDR2 YYNGEE. CDR3 DNA: TGTGCCAGCAGCGTAGCAGCGGGAGTACAAGAGACCCAGTACTTC. This gives the protein CASSVAAGVQETQYF.

The chain has TRBV28 and TRBJ1-5, with 9 bases fitting TRBD1. In germline, CDR1 is MDHEN, CDR2 SYDVKM. The CDR3 length is 14 residues. V lost 7 bases, J lost 6 bases, and 7 bases stayed unmatched. CDR3 in amino acids: CASITGQGRQPQHF. The CDR3 region has the DNA TGTGCCAGCATCACGGGACAGGGACGTCAGCCCCAGCATTTT.